These T cell receptor beta chains were read from a single sample in a study of T-cell memory formation after mild COVID-19. One entry per CDR3 protein results from TCRdb running MiXCR on the 5' RACE reads. The table has 530,000 or so distinct CDR3 sequences, approximately 15% seen once; the top ten hold just over 8%. The sample comprised PBMCs or a T cell subset sorted from them (not recorded which). All receptors derive from an adult woman who had mild COVID-19 (a few samples of this study predate the infection). Cell type and time point are not known. CDR3s include the opening cysteine and the closing phenylalanine or tryptophan. D genes are given only for firm matches. Only part of the rows carry a size: once, few, many, or a class if the clone is expanded.

d_call,v_call,clone_size,j_call,cdr3_aa,cdr3_nt
-,TRBV24-1,once,TRBJ1-5,CATSDTRTSNQPQHF,TGTGCCACCAGTGACACCCGGACGAGCAATCAGCCCCAGCATTTT
TRBD1,TRBV7-9,few,TRBJ1-2,CASSLVRGESIGGYTF,TGTGCCAGCAGCTTAGTCAGGGGGGAATCGATCGGCGGCTACACCTTC
-,TRBV29-1,-,TRBJ2-7,CSAEAGFEQYF,TGCAGCGCCGAAGCAGGGTTCGAGCAGTACTTC
TRBD1,TRBV5-1,few,TRBJ2-7,CASSLEGQVSYEQYF,TGCGCCAGCAGCCTGGAGGGACAGGTCAGCTACGAGCAGTACTTC
-,TRBV30,-,TRBJ1-5,CAWRRQENQPQHF,TGTGCCTGGAGACGACAGGAGAATCAGCCCCAGCATTTT
-,TRBV6-1,-,TRBJ2-1,CASSEVPNNEQFF,TGTGCCAGCAGTGAAGTCCCAAACAATGAGCAGTTCTTC
-,TRBV7-9,few,TRBJ2-3,CATQAAGTGPGDTQYF,TGTGCCACCCAAGCAGCCGGGACGGGTCCGGGCGATACGCAGTATTTT
-,TRBV5-1,many,TRBJ2-7,CASSVGTTYEQYF,TGCGCCAGCAGCGTCGGGACCACCTACGAGCAGTACTTC
TRBD1,TRBV5-1,many,TRBJ2-5,CASSPGQGGGYQETQYF,TGCGCCAGCAGCCCGGGACAGGGAGGAGGGTACCAAGAGACCCAGTACTTC
TRBD1,TRBV20-1,few,TRBJ2-1,CSAIGRGLYNEQFF,TGCAGTGCGATAGGCAGGGGGCTCTACAATGAGCAGTTCTTC
TRBD1,TRBV9,few,TRBJ1-3,CASSPRQGAGNTIYF,TGTGCCAGCAGCCCTCGACAGGGCGCTGGAAACACCATATATTTT
-,TRBV7-9,-,TRBJ1-1,CASRQGQLTEAFF,TGTGCCTCACGACAAGGACAGCTAACTGAAGCTTTCTTT
TRBD1,TRBV5-1,few,TRBJ2-7,CASSPGQGPGEQYF,TGCGCCAGCAGCCCCGGACAGGGGCCCGGCGAGCAGTACTTC
-,TRBV7-2,-,TRBJ2-3,CASSYQGWVTSTDTQYF,TGTGCCAGCAGCTACCAAGGGTGGGTCACCAGCACAGATACGCAGTATTTT